This TCR beta chain was sequenced in a study of identical twins. MiXCR, run by TCRdb on the 5' RACE reads, gives a single entry per CDR3 protein. The table records hundreds of thousands of distinct CDR3 sequences, 20% to 25% of them present only once. Study findings and constraints: The more abundant beta clonotypes in cord blood had fewer insertions, and memory repertoires did not show this. Low generation probability was overrepresented in out-of-frame alpha sequences shared by twins.

This clonotype turned up a few times. Its target is unknown. Germline V gene lookup returns CDR1 LGHNA and CDR2 YSLEER. The junction had 12 bases not matched to a gene; V was cut back by 6 bases and J by 1 base. The length of the CDR3 is 17 residues. The data also belong to a second study, concerning T cells expressing NK-cell markers. As reported in that work: According to the study, TCR beta repertoires originated from sorted CD3+CD56+NKG2C+, CD3+CD56+NKG2C- and CD3+CD56-NKG2C+ T cells. A handful of donors likewise had their CD3+CD56-NKG2C+ fraction led by these clonotypes.

The rearrangement uses TRBV4-3 and TRBJ2-7; 10 bases are shared with TRBD1. This clonotype was sampled from a woman under 30 in good health. The material sequenced was CD4+ T cells sorted from blood. CDR3 region: CASSPYPGTGVSYEQYF. In DNA form, the CDR3 reads TGCGCCAGCAGTCCCTACCCGGGGACAGGGGTTTCCTACGAGCAGTACTTC.